This T cell receptor (beta chain) stems from a study of T-cell reconstitution after alpha-beta-depleted transplantation in children. The TCRbeta library incorporated unique molecular identifiers. In TCRdb, the PCR reads were re-called with MiXCR into one record per CDR3 protein. The data contain approximately 590,000 distinct CDR3 sequences, roughly a tenth of them seen just once; the ten biggest clones take up 3.5% to 5%. The germline CDR1 and CDR2 sequences are MNHEY and SVGEGT. The CDR3 covers 14 residues. V lost 8 bases to trimming and J lost 1 base; unmatched junction nucleotides: 7. The TCR was taken from a human donor who donated a stem cell graft to a child with acute myeloid leukemia. The chain employs TRBV6-2 or TRBV6-3 and TRBJ2-5; 7 bases are a match to TRBD2. The sample in question was PBMCs from the stem cell graft donor, obtained from the stem cell graft. CDR3 residues: CASGASGFQETQYF. In DNA form, the CDR3 reads TGTGCCAGCGGGGCTAGCGGATTCCAAGAGACCCAGTACTTC.